Below, 4 T cell receptor beta chains from the same sample are listed, as sequenced in a study of blood T cell repertoires in COVID-19. Assay: immunoSEQ multiplex PCR; the TCRdb copy retains only in-frame clones and omits some. The sample lists some 220,000 clones; roughly 84% were seen once. The material sequenced was peripheral blood. The receptors here all came from a young woman who had recovered from COVID-19.

This chain joins TRBV7-2 and TRBJ1-2, with a tentative D call TRBD1 (5 bases). In germline, CDR1 is SGHTA, CDR2 FQGNSA. Trimming took 4 bases from V and 3 from J, leaving 15 bases between them. The CDR3 has 15 residues. In DNA form, the CDR3 reads TGTGCCAGCAGCTCTTACTTACAGGCAGACTATGGCTACACCTTC. Protein: CASSSYLQADYGYTF.

The chain uses TRBV2 and TRBJ2-3; TRBD2 matches 9 bases. With V trimmed by 9 bases and J by 0 bases, 13 bases remained unmatched. This CDR3 is 17 amino acids long. Looked up from germline, CDR1 is SNHLY and CDR2 is FYNNEI. In DNA, the CDR3 is TGTGCCAGTCCGTCGCGACTAGCGGCCTCTAGCACAGATACGCAGTATTTT. Its protein is CASPSRLAASSTDTQYF.

The genes are TRBV5-1 and TRBJ2-1; a possible D gene is TRBD2 (5 bases). This CDR3 is 15 amino acids long. In germline, CDR1 is SGHRS, CDR2 YFSETQ. The ends were cut back, 3 bases at V and 7 bases at J, with 17 bases in the middle. The CDR3 protein is CASSSESGTSNEQFF. CDR3 coding DNA: TGCGCCAGCAGCTCGGAAAGCGGTACCTCTAATGAGCAGTTCTTC.

This chain uses TRBV28 with TRBJ1-1; D uncertain. CDR3 length equals 14 residues. Germline lookup yields CDR1 MDHEN and CDR2 SYDVKM. Trimming stripped 2 bases from V and 0 bases from J, with 7 bases between. CDR3 amino acids: CASSLASVNTEAFF. For the CDR3, the DNA is TGTGCCAGCAGTTTAGCTTCAGTGAACACTGAAGCTTTCTTT.